The present T cell receptor (beta chain) was sequenced within a study of blood T cell repertoires in COVID-19. Across the whole study: Researchers got acute and convalescent COVID-19 samples from the United States, Italy and Spain. From T cells, B-cell-depleted T cells, or PBMCs came the material, which was cDNA or gDNA.

Profiling relied on immunoSEQ multiplex PCR, and the TCRdb table lists in-frame clones only, not all of them. The data show 150,000 to 250,000 clones, 87% seen once. Germline V gene sequence: CDR1 MNHEY, CDR2 SMNVEV (reference sequence). This CDR3 has 14 residues. Trimming removed 4 bases at V and 3 bases at J, with 10 bases between. Categorization into cohorts depended on clinical history that participants reported. Recovered status in Cohort 3 required two negative PCRs, clearance, or symptom resolution. Specimen: PBMCs or T cells enriched from blood (not recorded which). The TCR was taken from a woman aged 25 to 39 who had recovered from COVID-19. The chain couples TRBV27 to TRBJ2-1, with a tentative D call TRBD2 (6 bases). CDR3: CASSWDSFYNEQFF. CDR3 in DNA: TGTGCCAGCAGTTGGGACTCCTTCTACAATGAGCAGTTCTTC.